The clone carrying this T cell receptor beta chain showed up just a few times. These data belong to a study of identical twins. V was pared by 0 bases and J by 0 bases, with 15 bases between. This CDR3 is built from 16 residues. Germline assignment: CDR1 DFQATT and CDR2 SNEGSKA (reference sequence). TCRdb processed the 5' RACE reads anew with MiXCR; each CDR3 protein has one entry. The data show around 230,000 distinct CDR3 sequences, 6.5% to 8% seen once. The sample was also reused in another study, on T cells expressing NK-cell markers.

The sequencing input was CD8+ T cells sorted from blood. This TCR came from a woman aged 18-29 years in good health. The chain joins TRBV20-1 to TRBJ2-7; perhaps D is TRBD1 or TRBD2 (5 bases each). The CDR3 is CSARDGEGRLSYEQYF. CDR3 sequence (DNA): TGCAGTGCTAGAGATGGCGAGGGACGGCTCTCCTACGAGCAGTACTTC.